This is a list of T cell receptor beta chains from one sample in a study of T-cell reconstitution after alpha-beta-depleted transplantation in children. Via MiXCR, TCRdb re-called the PCR reads, giving one row per CDR3 protein. The data contain over 400,000 distinct CDR3 sequences, about an eighth of them singletons. The material sequenced was PBMCs from the stem cell graft donor, taken from the stem cell graft. All receptors come from a human donor who donated a stem cell graft to a child with combined immunodeficiency. The CDR3 runs from the conserved cysteine through the conserved F or W.

j_gene | len | v_gene | CDR3aa
TRBJ2-1 | 11 | TRBV29-1 | CSVAESNEQFF
TRBJ2-7 | 14 | TRBV24-1 | CATSDLGTDYEQYF
TRBJ2-1 | 13 | TRBV7-2 | CASSPQREYEQFF
TRBJ1-1 | 16 | TRBV11-2 | CVSSLRGAGQGVEAFF
TRBJ1-1 | 12 | TRBV5-1 | CASSPGEIEAFF
TRBJ1-2 | 15 | TRBV24-1 | CATSDTRTEVYGYTF
TRBJ2-3 | 14 | TRBV12-3/TRBV12-4 | CASSLRLGTDTQYF
TRBJ1-6 | 14 | TRBV6-1 | CASTAGTGKSPLHF
TRBJ2-1 | 15 | TRBV7-3 | CASSSSGGYYNEQFF
TRBJ1-2 | 14 | TRBV4-3 | CASSQGAGSYGYTF
TRBJ1-5 | 17 | TRBV12-3/TRBV12-4 | CASSLFRGQYGNQPQHF
TRBJ2-5 | 14 | TRBV10-3 | CATLQGRRQETQYF
TRBJ2-5 | 15 | TRBV11-3 | CASSLGGQSQETQYF
TRBJ2-7 | 15 | TRBV20-1 | CSARDELGPPYEQYF
TRBJ2-1 | 21 | TRBV11-1 | CASSSYAMGTSESRAYNEQFF
TRBJ2-7 | 15 | TRBV6-5 | CASRYTTGAFYEQYF
TRBJ2-7 | 14 | TRBV4-3 | CASSPMTRGDEQYF
TRBJ2-1 | 18 | TRBV11-1 | CASSLWVGGGRSYNEQFF
TRBJ2-2 | 15 | TRBV7-9 | CASSQDGTLTGELFF
TRBJ2-4 | 14 | TRBV7-9 | CASSSVLGKNIQYF
TRBJ2-3 | 17 | TRBV11-1 | CASSRGLAGGYTDTQYF
TRBJ2-5 | 15 | TRBV5-1 | CASSAGQMIQETQYF
TRBJ2-7 | 15 | TRBV27 | CASSQASGQIYEQYF
TRBJ2-7 | 14 | TRBV5-6 | CASSLAGAGNEQYF
TRBJ2-2 | 13 | TRBV29-1 | CSVGQTNTGELFF
TRBJ2-5 | 14 | TRBV6-2/TRBV6-3 | CASRHPGQQETQYF
TRBJ2-7 | 12 | TRBV12-3/TRBV12-4 | CASSRLAYEQYF
TRBJ2-6 | 17 | TRBV27 | CASSSLGEASGANVLTF
TRBJ2-3 | 15 | TRBV6-1 | CASSESSWGRDTQYF
TRBJ1-3 | 13 | TRBV5-5 | CASVGGTGNTIYF
TRBJ2-7 | 14 | TRBV20-1 | CSARAELGSYEQYF
TRBJ2-1 | 15 | TRBV30 | CAWAAGSSSYNEQFF
TRBJ1-2 | 14 | TRBV5-1 | CASSLDGSNYGYTF
TRBJ1-4 | 13 | TRBV7-2 | CASSLGQNEKLFF
TRBJ2-7 | 16 | TRBV6-1 | CASSPGTSGGSYEQYF
TRBJ2-3 | 16 | TRBV7-9 | CASSLEGGGATDTQYF
TRBJ2-1 | 17 | TRBV7-6 | CASSLVLVGSSYNEQFF
TRBJ1-2 | 14 | TRBV18 | CASSPGQAGEGYTF
TRBJ2-7 | 16 | TRBV12-3/TRBV12-4 | CASRQGAFNLAYEQYF
TRBJ1-1 | 13 | TRBV11-2 | CASSLGIGTEAFF
TRBJ2-5 | 14 | TRBV5-1 | CASSLDTMGETQYF
TRBJ2-7 | 14 | TRBV5-6 | CASIRQMGGYEQYF
TRBJ2-6 | 18 | TRBV5-5 | CASSRQGGTSSGANVLTF
TRBJ2-3 | 12 | TRBV4-3 | CASSQDSGKQYF
TRBJ2-4 | 16 | TRBV5-1 | CASSFGLAGGQGIQYF
TRBJ1-1 | 15 | TRBV4-3 | CASSQDWSGDTEAFF
TRBJ2-7 | 12 | TRBV29-1 | CSVIGPGYEQYF
TRBJ2-2 | 16 | TRBV15 | CATSRAAGANTGELFF
TRBJ2-3 | 22 | TRBV12-3/TRBV12-4 | CASSLLLAGSRNVETSTDTQYF
TRBJ2-5 | 17 | TRBV5-5 | CASKPGQGAILLETQYF
TRBJ2-3 | 14 | TRBV7-2 | CASSRQSGTDTQYF